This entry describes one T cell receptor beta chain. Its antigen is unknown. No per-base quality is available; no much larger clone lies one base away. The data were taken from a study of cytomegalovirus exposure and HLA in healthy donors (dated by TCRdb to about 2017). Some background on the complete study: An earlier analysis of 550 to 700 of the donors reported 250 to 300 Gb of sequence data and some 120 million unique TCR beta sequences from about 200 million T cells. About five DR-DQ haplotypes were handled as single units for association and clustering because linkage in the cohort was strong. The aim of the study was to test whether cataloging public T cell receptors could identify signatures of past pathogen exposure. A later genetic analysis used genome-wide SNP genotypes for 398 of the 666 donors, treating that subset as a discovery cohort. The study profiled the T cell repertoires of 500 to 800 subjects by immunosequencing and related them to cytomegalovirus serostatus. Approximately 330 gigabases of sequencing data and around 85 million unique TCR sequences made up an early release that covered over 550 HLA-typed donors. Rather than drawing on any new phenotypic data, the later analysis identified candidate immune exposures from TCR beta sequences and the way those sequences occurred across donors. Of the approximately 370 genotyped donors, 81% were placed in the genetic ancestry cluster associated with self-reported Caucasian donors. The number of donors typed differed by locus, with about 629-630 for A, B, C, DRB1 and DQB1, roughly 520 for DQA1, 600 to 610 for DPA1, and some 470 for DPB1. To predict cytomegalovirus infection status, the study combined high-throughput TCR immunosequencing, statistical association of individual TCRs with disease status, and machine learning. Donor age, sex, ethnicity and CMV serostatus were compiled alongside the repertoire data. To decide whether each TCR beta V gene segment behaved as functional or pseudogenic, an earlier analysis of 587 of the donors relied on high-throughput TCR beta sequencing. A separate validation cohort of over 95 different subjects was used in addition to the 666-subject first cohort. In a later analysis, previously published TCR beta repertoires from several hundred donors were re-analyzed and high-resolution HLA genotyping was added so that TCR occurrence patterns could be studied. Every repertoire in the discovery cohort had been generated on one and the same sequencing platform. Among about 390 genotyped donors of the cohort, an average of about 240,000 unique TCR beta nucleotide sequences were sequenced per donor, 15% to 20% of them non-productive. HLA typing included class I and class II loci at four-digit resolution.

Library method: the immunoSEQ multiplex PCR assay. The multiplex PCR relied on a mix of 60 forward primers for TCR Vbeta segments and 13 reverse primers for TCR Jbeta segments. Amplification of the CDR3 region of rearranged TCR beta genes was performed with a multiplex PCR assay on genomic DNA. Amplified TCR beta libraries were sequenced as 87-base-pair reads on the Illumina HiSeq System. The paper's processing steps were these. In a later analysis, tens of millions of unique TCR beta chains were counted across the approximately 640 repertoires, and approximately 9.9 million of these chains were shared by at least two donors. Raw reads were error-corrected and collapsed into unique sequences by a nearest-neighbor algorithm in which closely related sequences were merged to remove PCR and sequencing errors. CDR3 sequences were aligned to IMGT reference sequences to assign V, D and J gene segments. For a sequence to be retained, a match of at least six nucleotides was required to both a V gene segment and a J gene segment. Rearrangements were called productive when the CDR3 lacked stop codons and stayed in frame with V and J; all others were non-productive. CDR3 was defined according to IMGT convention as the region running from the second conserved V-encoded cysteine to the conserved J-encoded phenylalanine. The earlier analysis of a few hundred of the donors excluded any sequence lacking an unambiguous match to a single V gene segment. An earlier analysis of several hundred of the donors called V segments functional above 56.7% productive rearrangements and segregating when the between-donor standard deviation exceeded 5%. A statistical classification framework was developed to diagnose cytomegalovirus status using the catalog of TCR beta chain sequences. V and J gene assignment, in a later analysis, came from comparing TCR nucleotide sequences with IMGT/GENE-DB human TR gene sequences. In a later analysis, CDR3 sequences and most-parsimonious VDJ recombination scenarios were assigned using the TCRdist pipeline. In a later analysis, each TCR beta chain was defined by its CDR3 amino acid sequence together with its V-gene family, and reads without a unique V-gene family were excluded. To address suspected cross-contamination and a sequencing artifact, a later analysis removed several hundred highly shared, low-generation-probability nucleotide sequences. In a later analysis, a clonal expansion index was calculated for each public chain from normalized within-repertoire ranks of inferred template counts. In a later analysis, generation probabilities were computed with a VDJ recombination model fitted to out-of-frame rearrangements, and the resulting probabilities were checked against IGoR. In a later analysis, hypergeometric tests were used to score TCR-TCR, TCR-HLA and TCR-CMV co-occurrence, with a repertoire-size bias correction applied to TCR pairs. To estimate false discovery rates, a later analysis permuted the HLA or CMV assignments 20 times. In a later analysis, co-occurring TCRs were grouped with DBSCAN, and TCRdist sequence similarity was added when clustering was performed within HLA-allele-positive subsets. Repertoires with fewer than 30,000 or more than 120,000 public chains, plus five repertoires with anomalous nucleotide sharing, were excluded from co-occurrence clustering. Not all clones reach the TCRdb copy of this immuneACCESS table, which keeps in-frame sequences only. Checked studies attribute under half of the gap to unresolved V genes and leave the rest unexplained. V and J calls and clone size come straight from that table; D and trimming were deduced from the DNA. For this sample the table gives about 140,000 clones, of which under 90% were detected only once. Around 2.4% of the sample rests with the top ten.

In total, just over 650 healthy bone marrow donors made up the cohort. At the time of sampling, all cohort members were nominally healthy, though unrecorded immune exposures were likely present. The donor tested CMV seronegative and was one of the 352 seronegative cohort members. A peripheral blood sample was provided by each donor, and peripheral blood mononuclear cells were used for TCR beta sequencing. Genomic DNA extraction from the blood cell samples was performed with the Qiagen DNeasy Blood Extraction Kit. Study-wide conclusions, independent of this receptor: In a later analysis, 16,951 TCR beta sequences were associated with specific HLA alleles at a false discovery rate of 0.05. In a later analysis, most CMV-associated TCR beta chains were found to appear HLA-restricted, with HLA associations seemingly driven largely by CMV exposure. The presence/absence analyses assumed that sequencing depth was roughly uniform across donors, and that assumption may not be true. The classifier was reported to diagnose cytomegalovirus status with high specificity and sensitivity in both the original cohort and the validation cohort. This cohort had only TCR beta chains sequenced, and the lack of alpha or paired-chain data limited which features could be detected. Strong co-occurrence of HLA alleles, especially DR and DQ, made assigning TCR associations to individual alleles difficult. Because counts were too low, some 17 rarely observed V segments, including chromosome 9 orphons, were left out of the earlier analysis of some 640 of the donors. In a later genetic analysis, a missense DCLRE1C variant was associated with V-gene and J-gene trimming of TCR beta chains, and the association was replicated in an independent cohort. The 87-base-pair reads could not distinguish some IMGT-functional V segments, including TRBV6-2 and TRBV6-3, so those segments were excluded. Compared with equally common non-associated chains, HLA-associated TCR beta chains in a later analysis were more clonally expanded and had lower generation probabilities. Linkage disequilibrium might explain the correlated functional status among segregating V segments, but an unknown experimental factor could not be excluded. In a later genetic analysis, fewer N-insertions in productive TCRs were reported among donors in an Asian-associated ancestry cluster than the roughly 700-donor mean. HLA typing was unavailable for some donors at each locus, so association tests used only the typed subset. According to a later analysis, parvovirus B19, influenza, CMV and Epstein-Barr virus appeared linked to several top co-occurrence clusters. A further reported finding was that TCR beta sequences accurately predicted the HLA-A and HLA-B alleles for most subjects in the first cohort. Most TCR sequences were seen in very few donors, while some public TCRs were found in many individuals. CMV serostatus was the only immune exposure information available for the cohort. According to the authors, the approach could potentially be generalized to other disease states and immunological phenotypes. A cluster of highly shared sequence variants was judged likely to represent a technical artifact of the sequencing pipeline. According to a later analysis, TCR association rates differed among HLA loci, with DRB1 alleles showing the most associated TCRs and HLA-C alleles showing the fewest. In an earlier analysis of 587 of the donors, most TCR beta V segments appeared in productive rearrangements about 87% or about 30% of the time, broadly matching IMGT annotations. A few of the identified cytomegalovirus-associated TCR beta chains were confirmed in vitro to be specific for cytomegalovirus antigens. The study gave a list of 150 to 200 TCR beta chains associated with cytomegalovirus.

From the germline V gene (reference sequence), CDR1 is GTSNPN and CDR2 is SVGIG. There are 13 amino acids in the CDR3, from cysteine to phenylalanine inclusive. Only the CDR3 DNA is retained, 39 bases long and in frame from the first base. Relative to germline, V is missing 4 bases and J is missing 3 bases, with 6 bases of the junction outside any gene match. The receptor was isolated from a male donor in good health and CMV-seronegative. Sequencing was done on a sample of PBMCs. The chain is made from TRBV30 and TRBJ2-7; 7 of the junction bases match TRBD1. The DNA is TGTGCCTGGAACCGGGACAGTAGCTACGAGCAGTACTTC. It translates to CAWNRDSSYEQYF.